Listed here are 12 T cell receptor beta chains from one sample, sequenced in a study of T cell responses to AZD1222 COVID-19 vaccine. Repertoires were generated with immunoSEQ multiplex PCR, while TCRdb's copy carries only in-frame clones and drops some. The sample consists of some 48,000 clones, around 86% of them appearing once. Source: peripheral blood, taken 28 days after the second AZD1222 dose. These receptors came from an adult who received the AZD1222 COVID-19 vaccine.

The CDR3 spells CASSLGNYGYTF. As DNA, the CDR3 is TGTGCCAGCAGTCTCGGGAACTATGGCTACACCTTC. The V gene is TRBV28, the J gene TRBJ1-2; D remains ambiguous. From germline, CDR1 is MDHEN and CDR2 SYDVKM. Trimming pared 5 bases from V and 2 bases from J, leaving 6 bases between. The CDR3 totals 12 residues.

CDR3 bases: TGTGCCAGTAGTACCGGAGTGGGAGCGGGCGAGCAGTACTTC. Translated, it gives CASSTGVGAGEQYF. This rearrangement joins TRBV19 to TRBJ2-7, with D perhaps matching TRBD2 (6 bases). Germline CDR1 and CDR2: LNHDA and SQIVND (reference sequence). Trimming left V 4 bases short and J 6 bases short, with 16 bases between. This CDR3 spans 14 amino acids.

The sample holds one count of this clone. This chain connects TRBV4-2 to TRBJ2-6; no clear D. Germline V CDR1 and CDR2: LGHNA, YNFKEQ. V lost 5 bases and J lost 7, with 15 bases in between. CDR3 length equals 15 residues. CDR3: CASSTTGLGANVLTF. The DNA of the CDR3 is TGTGCCAGCAGCACGACGGGCCTAGGAGCCAACGTCCTGACTTTC.

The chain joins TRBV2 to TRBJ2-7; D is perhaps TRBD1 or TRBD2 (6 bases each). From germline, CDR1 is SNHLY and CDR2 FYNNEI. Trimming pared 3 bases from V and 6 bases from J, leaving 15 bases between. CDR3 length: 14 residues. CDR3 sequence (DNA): TGTGCCAGCAGTGAGGGGGGCTGGGCTGCCGAGCAGTACTTC. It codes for CASSEGGWAAEQYF.

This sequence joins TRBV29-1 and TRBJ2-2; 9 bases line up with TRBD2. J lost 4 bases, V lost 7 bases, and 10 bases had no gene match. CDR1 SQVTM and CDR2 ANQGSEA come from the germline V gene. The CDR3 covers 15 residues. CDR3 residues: CSATVAGAGTGELFF. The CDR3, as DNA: TGCAGCGCAACGGTAGCGGGAGCGGGCACCGGGGAGCTGTTTTTT.

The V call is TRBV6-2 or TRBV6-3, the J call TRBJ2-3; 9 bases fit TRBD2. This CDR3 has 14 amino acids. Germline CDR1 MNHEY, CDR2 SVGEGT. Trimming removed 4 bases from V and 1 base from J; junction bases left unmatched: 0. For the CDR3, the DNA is TGTGCCAGCAGTTGGACTAGCGGCACAGATACGCAGTATTTT. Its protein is CASSWTSGTDTQYF.

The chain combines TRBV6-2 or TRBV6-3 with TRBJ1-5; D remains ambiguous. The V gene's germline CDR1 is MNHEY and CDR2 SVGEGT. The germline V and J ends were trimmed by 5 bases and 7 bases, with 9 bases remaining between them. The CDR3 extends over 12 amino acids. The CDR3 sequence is CASSHQYQPQHF. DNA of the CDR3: TGTGCCAGCAGTCATCAGTACCAGCCCCAGCATTTT.

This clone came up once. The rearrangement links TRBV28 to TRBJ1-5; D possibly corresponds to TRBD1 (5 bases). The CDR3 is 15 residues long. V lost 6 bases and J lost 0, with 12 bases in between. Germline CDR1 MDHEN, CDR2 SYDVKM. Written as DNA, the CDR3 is TGTGCCAGCAGCCCGGCGGGGGATAGCAATCAGCCCCAGCATTTT. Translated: CASSPAGDSNQPQHF.

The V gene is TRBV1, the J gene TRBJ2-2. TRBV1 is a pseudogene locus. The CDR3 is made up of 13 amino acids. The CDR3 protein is CTDFGGNTGELFF. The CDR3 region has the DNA TGCACCGATTTTGGGGGGAACACCGGGGAGCTGTTTTTT.

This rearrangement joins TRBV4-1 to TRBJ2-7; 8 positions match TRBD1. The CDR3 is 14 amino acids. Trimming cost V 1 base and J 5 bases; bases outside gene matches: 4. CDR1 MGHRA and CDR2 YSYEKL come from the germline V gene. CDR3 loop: CASSQGTGIHEQYF. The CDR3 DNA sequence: TGCGCCAGCAGCCAAGGGACAGGGATCCACGAGCAGTACTTC.

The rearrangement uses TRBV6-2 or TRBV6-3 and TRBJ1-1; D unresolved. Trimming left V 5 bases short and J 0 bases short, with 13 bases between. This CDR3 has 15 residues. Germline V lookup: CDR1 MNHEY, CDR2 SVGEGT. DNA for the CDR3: TGTGCCAGCAGTCCCCCAGGTAACATGAACACTGAAGCTTTCTTT. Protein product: CASSPPGNMNTEAFF.

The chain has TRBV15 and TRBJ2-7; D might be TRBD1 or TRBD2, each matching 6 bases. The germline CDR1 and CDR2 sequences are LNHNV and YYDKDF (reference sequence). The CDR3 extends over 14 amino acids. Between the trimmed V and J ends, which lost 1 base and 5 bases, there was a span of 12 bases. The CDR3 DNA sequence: TGTGCCACCAGCAGAGCCCGGGGGCTCAACGAGCAGTACTTC. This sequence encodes CATSRARGLNEQYF.